This TCR beta chain was recovered during a study of blood T cell repertoires in COVID-19. Study context: Italy, Spain and the United States were the sources of the convalescent and acute COVID-19 samples. T cells, B-cell-depleted T cells, or PBMCs provided the cDNA or gDNA that served as material.

The CDR3 is 14 amino acids. Germline assignment: CDR1 KGHDR and CDR2 SFDVKD. In the original processing: Amplification with reference gene primers provided the estimates of nucleated cell counts. Clones were sequenced by immunoSEQ multiplex PCR, and TCRdb holds only the in-frame ones, with some missing. Clonal size and the V and J genes are those of that table, whereas D and trimming came from the DNA. The data contain roughly 76,000 clones, roughly 79% of them singletons. As regards this clone: One end of the junction is discordant with germline, which a read error may explain.

J is TRBJ2-1 and V is TRBV24-1; 7 bases match TRBD2. The sequence was collected from a man between 65 and 85 years old with acute or convalescent COVID-19. What was sequenced was peripheral blood. CDR3 coding DNA: TGTGCCACCAGCTGGGGGGGGGTCGAAACACGACCGATCTTC. It translates to CATSWGGVETRPIF.